The clone carrying this T cell receptor beta chain was detected only a few times. Its antigen is unidentified. In every case, the donor was a healthy Caucasian. After template switching added a universal primer site, the resulting cDNA carried unique molecular identifiers. One entry per CDR3 protein, called by TCRdb with MiXCR from the 5' RACE reads. The sample holds a few hundred thousand distinct CDR3 sequences; over 12% are singletons and the top ten take roughly 0.4%. The data were obtained in a study of identical twins. Overall study results and limits: Sequences that were beta out-of-frame showed weaker excess twin sharing.

The same sample was also used in a study of yellow fever vaccine responses in identical twins.

The sequence was obtained from a woman aged 18 to 35 in good health. The sequenced sample consisted of CD4+ T cells sorted from blood.

The CDR3 coding sequence is TGTGCCAGCAGCCGGGGACAGGGAGGAAATAATGAGCAGTTCTTC. It specifies CASSRGQGGNNEQFF. The chain uses TRBV7-8 and TRBJ2-1; 9 nucleotides align to TRBD1. The CDR3 totals 15 residues. Germline CDR1 SGHVS, CDR2 FQNEAQ. Trimming took 5 bases from V and 7 from J; bases not matched to a gene: 9.